This is a list of T cell receptor beta chains from one sample in a study of blood T cell repertoires in COVID-19. Only in-frame clones appear in the TCRdb table, and some are missing; sequencing was by immunoSEQ multiplex PCR. The table records 130,000 or so clones, about 85% of them present only once. The sample was peripheral blood. All receptors derive from a human donor with COVID-19, enrolled during active disease. The donor label of this sample is uncertain. The CDR3 runs from the conserved cysteine through the conserved F or W. The order of the fields is D gene, J gene, clone size, V gene, CDR3 protein, CDR3 DNA. A D gene is named only where the DNA matches it firmly. Clone size is shown for a subset of rows, as once, few, many or a class of expanded clone.

d_call: .
j_call: TRBJ2-1
clone_size: .
v_call: TRBV2
cdr3_aa: CASGSGFYNEQFF
cdr3_nt: TGTGCCAGCGGGTCAGGCTTCTACAATGAGCAGTTCTTC

d_call: TRBD1
j_call: TRBJ2-1
clone_size: .
v_call: TRBV24-1
cdr3_aa: CATSAYRDRGHNEQFF
cdr3_nt: TGTGCCACCAGTGCCTACCGGGACAGGGGGCACAATGAGCAGTTCTTC

d_call: .
j_call: TRBJ1-1
clone_size: .
v_call: TRBV5-5
cdr3_aa: CASSKSGEFTEAFF
cdr3_nt: TGTGCCAGCAGCAAAAGCGGGGAATTCACTGAAGCTTTCTTT

d_call: TRBD2
j_call: TRBJ2-1
clone_size: .
v_call: TRBV5-1
cdr3_aa: CASSSGTSGTFGNEQFF
cdr3_nt: TGCGCCAGCAGCTCCGGGACTAGCGGGACCTTCGGGAATGAGCAGTTCTTC

d_call: .
j_call: TRBJ2-5
clone_size: .
v_call: TRBV11-3
cdr3_aa: CASRLKEARSEETQYF
cdr3_nt: TGTGCCAGCAGACTCAAGGAGGCCAGGTCGGAAGAGACCCAGTACTTC

d_call: .
j_call: TRBJ1-4
clone_size: .
v_call: TRBV12-3/TRBV12-4
cdr3_aa: CASSLRSNEKLFF
cdr3_nt: TGTGCCAGCAGTTTACGCAGTAATGAAAAACTGTTTTTT

d_call: .
j_call: TRBJ1-4
clone_size: .
v_call: TRBV24-1
cdr3_aa: CATSDATTDSEKLFF
cdr3_nt: TGTGCCACCAGTGATGCAACGACAGATTCTGAAAAACTGTTTTTT

d_call: .
j_call: TRBJ2-1
clone_size: .
v_call: TRBV6-5
cdr3_aa: CASSSGQISYNEQFF
cdr3_nt: TGTGCCAGCAGTTCCGGACAGATCTCCTACAATGAGCAGTTCTTC

d_call: TRBD1
j_call: TRBJ2-3
clone_size: .
v_call: TRBV5-1
cdr3_aa: CASSLNIGGSTDTQYF
cdr3_nt: TGCGCCAGCAGCTTGAATATAGGGGGCAGCACAGATACGCAGTATTTT

d_call: .
j_call: TRBJ2-7
clone_size: .
v_call: TRBV11-2
cdr3_aa: CASSTRARGWGSYEQYF
cdr3_nt: TGTGCCAGCAGCACCAGAGCCCGGGGGTGGGGCTCCTACGAGCAGTACTTC

d_call: .
j_call: TRBJ1-1
clone_size: .
v_call: TRBV7-9
cdr3_aa: CASSLLSTVRAFF
cdr3_nt: TGTGCCAGCAGCCTACTTAGTACTGTGAGGGCTTTCTTT

d_call: .
j_call: TRBJ2-7
clone_size: .
v_call: TRBV10-3
cdr3_aa: CAISGSSEEQYF
cdr3_nt: TGTGCCATCAGCGGGTCCTCTGAGGAGCAGTACTTC

d_call: .
j_call: TRBJ1-6
clone_size: .
v_call: TRBV6-6
cdr3_aa: CASAEEGTGNSPLHF
cdr3_nt: TGTGCCAGCGCGGAAGAAGGCACAGGGAATTCACCCCTCCACTTT

d_call: .
j_call: TRBJ2-6
clone_size: .
v_call: TRBV18
cdr3_aa: CASSPFWQAQAGANVLTF
cdr3_nt: TGTGCCAGCTCACCTTTCTGGCAGGCCCAGGCTGGGGCCAACGTCCTGACTTTC

d_call: .
j_call: TRBJ2-6
clone_size: .
v_call: TRBV6-1
cdr3_aa: CASSAQSISGANVLTF
cdr3_nt: TGTGCCAGCAGTGCCCAATCTATCTCTGGGGCCAACGTCCTGACTTTC

d_call: .
j_call: TRBJ2-3
clone_size: once
v_call: TRBV3-1/TRBV3-2
cdr3_aa: CASSQVPSSGPLEATQYF
cdr3_nt: TGTGCCAGCAGCCAAGTACCGTCAAGCGGGCCATTAGAAGCTACGCAGTATTTT

d_call: .
j_call: TRBJ2-3
clone_size: .
v_call: TRBV24-1
cdr3_aa: CATSDAGKDTQYF
cdr3_nt: TGTGCCACCAGTGACGCAGGGAAAGATACGCAGTATTTT

d_call: .
j_call: TRBJ1-1
clone_size: .
v_call: TRBV3-1/TRBV3-2
cdr3_aa: CASSQDRGDTEAFF
cdr3_nt: TGTGCCAGCAGCCAAGATCGGGGGGACACTGAAGCTTTCTTT

d_call: TRBD1
j_call: TRBJ1-4
clone_size: .
v_call: TRBV15
cdr3_aa: CATSSLTGGDEKLFF
cdr3_nt: TGTGCCACCAGCAGCCTGACAGGGGGCGATGAAAAACTGTTTTTT

d_call: TRBD2
j_call: TRBJ2-1
clone_size: once
v_call: TRBV3-1/TRBV3-2
cdr3_aa: CASSQARQLAGGPQDEQFF
cdr3_nt: TGTGCCAGCAGCCAAGCACGACAACTAGCGGGAGGGCCTCAGGATGAGCAGTTCTTC

d_call: .
j_call: TRBJ1-4
clone_size: .
v_call: TRBV5-1
cdr3_aa: CASRAGEDEKLFF
cdr3_nt: TGCGCCAGCAGAGCGGGGGAGGATGAAAAACTGTTTTTT

d_call: TRBD1
j_call: TRBJ1-5
clone_size: .
v_call: TRBV5-1
cdr3_aa: CASSAGTGESSQPQHF
cdr3_nt: TGCGCCAGCAGCGCGGGGACAGGGGAAAGTAGTCAGCCCCAGCATTTT

d_call: TRBD1
j_call: TRBJ2-7
clone_size: .
v_call: TRBV5-6
cdr3_aa: CASSYRDRVHEQYF
cdr3_nt: TGTGCCAGCAGCTATCGGGACAGGGTCCACGAGCAGTACTTC

d_call: TRBD1
j_call: TRBJ2-2
clone_size: .
v_call: TRBV19
cdr3_aa: CASSKRTGVVGDTGELFF
cdr3_nt: TGTGCCAGTAGTAAACGGACAGGGGTAGTCGGGGACACCGGGGAGCTGTTTTTT

d_call: .
j_call: TRBJ2-1
clone_size: .
v_call: TRBV7-3
cdr3_aa: CASSLGQSNEQFF
cdr3_nt: TGTGCCAGCAGCTTAGGACAGAGCAATGAGCAGTTCTTC

d_call: .
j_call: TRBJ2-5
clone_size: .
v_call: TRBV18
cdr3_aa: CASSPESEQETQYF
cdr3_nt: TGTGCCAGCTCACCCGAGTCTGAACAAGAGACCCAGTACTTC

d_call: .
j_call: TRBJ1-1
clone_size: .
v_call: TRBV19
cdr3_aa: CASSTTEAFF
cdr3_nt: TGTGCCAGTAGCACAACGGAAGCTTTCTTT